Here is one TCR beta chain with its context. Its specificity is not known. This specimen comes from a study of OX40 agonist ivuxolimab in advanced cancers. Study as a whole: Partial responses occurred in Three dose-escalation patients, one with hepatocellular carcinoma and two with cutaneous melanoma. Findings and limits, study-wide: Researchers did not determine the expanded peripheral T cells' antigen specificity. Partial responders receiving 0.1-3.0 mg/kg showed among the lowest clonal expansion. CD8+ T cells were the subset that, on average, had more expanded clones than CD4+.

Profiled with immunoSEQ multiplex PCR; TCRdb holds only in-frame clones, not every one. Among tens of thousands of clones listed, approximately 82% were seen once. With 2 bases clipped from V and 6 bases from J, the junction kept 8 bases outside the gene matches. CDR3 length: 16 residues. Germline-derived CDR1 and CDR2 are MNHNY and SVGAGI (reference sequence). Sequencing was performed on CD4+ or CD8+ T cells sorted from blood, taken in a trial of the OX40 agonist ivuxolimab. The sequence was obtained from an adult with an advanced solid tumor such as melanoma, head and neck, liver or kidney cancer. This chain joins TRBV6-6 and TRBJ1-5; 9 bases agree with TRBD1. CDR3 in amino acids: CASSYRGTGNGQPQHF. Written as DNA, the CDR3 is TGTGCCAGCAGTTACAGAGGGACAGGGAACGGTCAGCCCCAGCATTTT.